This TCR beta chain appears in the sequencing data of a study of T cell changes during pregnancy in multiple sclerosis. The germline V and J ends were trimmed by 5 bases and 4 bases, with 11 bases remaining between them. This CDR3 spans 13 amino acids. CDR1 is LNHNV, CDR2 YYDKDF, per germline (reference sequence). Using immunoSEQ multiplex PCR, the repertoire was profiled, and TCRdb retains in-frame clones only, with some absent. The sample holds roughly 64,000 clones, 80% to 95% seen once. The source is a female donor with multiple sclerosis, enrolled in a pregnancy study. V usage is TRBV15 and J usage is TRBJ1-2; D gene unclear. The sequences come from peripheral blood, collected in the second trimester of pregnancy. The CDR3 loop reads CATSVPGPYGYTF. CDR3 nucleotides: TGTGCCACCAGCGTCCCAGGCCCCTATGGCTACACCTTC.